This TCR beta chain emerged from a study of blood T cells in healthy people across ages. Primed by a sample-barcoded 5' primer and a J-beta primer mix, a second PCR proceeded for about 7 to 11 cycles. Each CDR3 protein gets one entry after TCRdb re-called the 5' RACE reads with MiXCR. The sample consists of 890,000 or so distinct CDR3 sequences, 62% of them appearing once. Germline V lookup: CDR1 SGHTA, CDR2 FQGNSA. Trimming shortened V by 5 bases and J by 6 bases, and 17 bases separated the two germline ends. The CDR3 length is 15 residues. Points from the study as a whole: Researchers judged that diversity estimates from one million T cells fell short of true values.

To note about this clonotype: The antigen remains unidentified.

The TCR comes from a man between 25 and 39 years old in good health. Source material: blood. The chain is built from TRBV7-2 and TRBJ2-4; no definite D call. The CDR3 protein is CASSPFDLPPNIQYF. The DNA for the CDR3 is TGTGCCAGCAGCCCCTTCGACCTTCCCCCAAACATTCAGTACTTC.